What follows are 13 T cell receptor beta chains derived from one specimen sequenced in a study of T cell repertoires in cytomegalovirus infection. TCRdb recomputed calls from the reads with MiXCR, one row per CDR3 protein. The sample gives some 400,000 distinct CDR3 sequences, 15% to 20% of which show up once; approximately 8% is in the top ten. The sequenced sample consisted of PBMCs. The receptors come from a human donor in good health (CMV status not recorded). Some clones in this sample may be carry-over from other donors' samples.

The V and J genes are TRBV27 and TRBJ1-1, with 10 positions matching TRBD1. V was pared by 4 bases and J by 4 bases, with 3 bases of the junction left unmatched. Germline CDR1 reads MNHEY; CDR2 reads SMNVEV (reference sequence). The CDR3 contains 14 residues. The CDR3, as DNA: TGTGCCAGCAGTTCCGGACAGGGGGGCACTGAAGCTTTCTTT. It specifies CASSSGQGGTEAFF.

This clonotype has only a few counts. The chain employs TRBV12-3 or TRBV12-4 and TRBJ2-3, with D hard to call. V shed 9 bases and J shed 8 bases, with 18 bases lying between them. The CDR3 runs to 13 residues. The chain's CDR3 is CARPSSGEATQYF. The DNA of the CDR3 is TGTGCCAGGCCCTCGTCGGGCGAGGCTACGCAGTATTTT.

CDR3 sequence reads: CAIRNPGRPTEAFF. In nucleotides, the CDR3 is TGTGCCATCAGAAACCCAGGACGGCCCACTGAAGCTTTCTTT. The rearrangement joins TRBV10-3 to TRBJ1-1; D is undetermined. The V end lost 6 bases, the J end lost 4 bases, and 15 bases lay between the germline ends. Germline CDR1 reads ENHRY; CDR2 reads SYGVKD. The CDR3 is 14 amino acids.

In this sample, this clonotype turned up a few times. V usage is TRBV7-9 and J usage is TRBJ2-3, with 7 bases matching TRBD2. This CDR3 contains 17 residues. With V trimmed by 4 bases and J by 2 bases, 12 bases remained unmatched. CDR1 and CDR2 from the germline V gene are SEHNR and FQNEAQ (reference sequence). CDR3 loop: CASSSLLTSAPTDTQYF. CDR3 coding DNA: TGTGCCAGCAGCTCTTTACTAACTAGCGCCCCCACAGATACGCAGTATTTT.

This clonotype was recorded at least ten times. V usage is TRBV2 and J usage is TRBJ2-2; no definite D call. Trimming pared 5 bases from V and 6 bases from J, leaving 4 bases between. Germline CDR1 is SNHLY and CDR2 is FYNNEI. The CDR3 length is 11 residues. The CDR3 coding sequence is TGTGCCAGCAGTAGGTCCGGGGAGCTGTTTTTT. Its translation is CASSRSGELFF.

This clonotype was picked up a small number of times. The J gene is TRBJ2-3, the V gene TRBV18; 7 bases are a match to TRBD2. Per the germline V gene, CDR1 is KGHSH and CDR2 is LQKENI. Trimming took 3 bases from V and 9 from J; bases not matched to a gene: 12. The CDR3 consists of 15 residues. The DNA for the CDR3 is TGTGCCAGCTCACCGAGTGCGGGAGAGAGGGAAACGCAGTATTTT. Protein sequence: CASSPSAGERETQYF.

The V call is TRBV4-2, the J call TRBJ2-1; D is unresolved. Germline V lookup: CDR1 LGHNA, CDR2 YNFKEQ. The CDR3 has 16 amino acids. Trimming took off 0 bases at V and 6 bases at J, with 15 bases between the two ends. The CDR3 loop reads CASSQDPAVGFNEQFF. The CDR3 nucleotides read TGTGCCAGCAGCCAAGACCCTGCCGTGGGGTTCAATGAGCAGTTCTTC.

This clonotype has a handful of counts. The V call is TRBV10-3, the J call TRBJ1-6, with D maybe TRBD1 (5 bases). Trimming removed 6 bases from V and 5 bases from J, with 14 bases in between. Germline V gene data show CDR1 as ENHRY and CDR2 as SYGVKD. The CDR3 length is 15 residues. The CDR3: CAIRGGEFNNSPLHF. In DNA, the CDR3 is TGTGCCATCAGGGGGGGGGAATTTAATAATTCACCCCTCCACTTT.

This clonotype was found a few times. The V call is TRBV3-1, the J call TRBJ2-5; D might be TRBD2 (5 bases). Germline V lookup: CDR1 LGHDT, CDR2 YNNKEL (reference sequence). The V end was cut by 0 bases, the J end by 4 bases, with 9 bases between. The CDR3 length is 14 residues. CDR3 residues: CASSQEVARETQYF. In DNA, the CDR3 is TGTGCCAGCAGCCAAGAGGTAGCGAGAGAGACCCAGTACTTC.

The genes are TRBV20-1 and TRBJ2-1; 8 nucleotides line up with TRBD2. Germline values: CDR1 DFQATT, CDR2 SNEGSKA (reference sequence). The CDR3 is 15 amino acids. V shed 0 bases, J shed 8 bases, and the junction held 9 bases outside the gene matches. DNA for the CDR3: TGCAGTGCTAGAGAGTGGAGCGGGAGACTGGATGAGCAGTTCTTC. This sequence encodes CSAREWSGRLDEQFF.

This clonotype has a handful of counts. The chain joins TRBV10-3 to TRBJ2-3; a possible D gene is TRBD1 (6 bases). This CDR3 is built from 15 residues. Trimming took off 6 bases at V and 3 bases at J, with 16 bases between the two ends. Germline V gives CDR1 ENHRY, CDR2 SYGVKD. CDR3 amino acids: CAIRGDKVATDTQYF. CDR3 DNA sequence: TGTGCCATCAGAGGGGACAAGGTAGCAACAGATACGCAGTATTTT.

There are many counts of this clonotype. The chain links TRBV7-9 to TRBJ1-6; 9 bases fit TRBD1. This CDR3 has 20 amino acids. Trimming cost V 0 bases and J 5 bases; bases outside gene matches: 14. Germline V lookup: CDR1 SEHNR, CDR2 FQNEAQ (reference sequence). In nucleotides, the CDR3 is TGTGCCAGCAGCTTAGCCCGTTTTACAGGGGGCACTGATGATAATTCACCCCTCCACTTT. Protein: CASSLARFTGGTDDNSPLHF.

This clonotype is a singleton in its sample. The chain employs TRBV2 and TRBJ1-6; the D gene is possibly TRBD1 (6 bases). V was cut by 7 bases and J by 9 bases, with 16 bases left in between. The germline CDR1 and CDR2 sequences are SNHLY and FYNNEI. The CDR3 contains 14 residues. In DNA form, the CDR3 reads TGTGCCAGCAACCGGGGCCAGGGGAGTTCACCCCTCCACTTT. The encoded protein is CASNRGQGSSPLHF. The variable domain in full, with the rest retrieved from reference TRBV2 and TRBJ1-6, is EPEVTQTPSHQVTQMGQEVILRCVPISNHLYFYWYRQILGQKVEFLVSFYNNEISEKSEIFDDQFSVERPDGSNFTLKIRSTKLEDSAMYFCASNRGQGSSPLHFGNGTRLTVT.